This T cell receptor (beta chain) was captured by sequencing in a study of prognosis after radiotherapy for stage I lung cancer. Researchers used two-round multiplex PCR to amplify TCR beta CDR3 starting from genomic DNA. During first-round PCR, primers specific to each TRBV and TRBJ gene were used. The second round of PCR employed universal primers. TCRdb ran MiXCR on the multiplex PCR reads and lists one entry per CDR3 protein. The sample holds more than 13,000 distinct CDR3 sequences, roughly 27% seen once. Regarding this clonotype: Its antigen is unknown.

General observations from the study: Whether the expanded TCR clones were tumor-specific was not determined.

All patients were node-negative on CT and PET/CT, without prior chemotherapy, radiotherapy or other malignancies. The clonotype was recovered from a donor over 45 with non-small cell lung cancer. The material sequenced was PBMCs, taken before or after stereotactic body radiation therapy (not recorded which).

CDR3 protein: CASSLRTGGAKVAGELFF. CDR3 nucleotide sequence: TGTGCCAGCAGTTTGCGGACAGGGGGAGCGAAAGTGGCCGGGGAGCTGTTTTTT. This chain uses TRBV6-9 with TRBJ2-2; 10 bases line up with TRBD1. The V segment lost 4 bases and the J segment 6 bases; nucleotides outside the gene matches: 14. Germline loops: CDR1 MNHGY, CDR2 SVAAGI. The CDR3 loop spans 18 amino acids.